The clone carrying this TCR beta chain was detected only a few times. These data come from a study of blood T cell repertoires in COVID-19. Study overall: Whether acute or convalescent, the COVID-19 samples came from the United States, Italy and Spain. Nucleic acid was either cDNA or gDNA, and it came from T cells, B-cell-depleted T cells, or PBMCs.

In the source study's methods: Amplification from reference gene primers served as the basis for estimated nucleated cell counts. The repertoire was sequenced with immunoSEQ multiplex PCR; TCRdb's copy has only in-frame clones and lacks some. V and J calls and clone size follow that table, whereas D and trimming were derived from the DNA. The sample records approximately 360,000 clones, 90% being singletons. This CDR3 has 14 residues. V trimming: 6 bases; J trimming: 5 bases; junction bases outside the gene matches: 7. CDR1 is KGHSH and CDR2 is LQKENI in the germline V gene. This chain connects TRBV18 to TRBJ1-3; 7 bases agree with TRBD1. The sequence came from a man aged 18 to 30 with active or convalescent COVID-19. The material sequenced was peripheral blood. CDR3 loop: CASSPGQDRNTIYF. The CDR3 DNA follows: TGTGCCAGCTCTCCCGGACAGGACAGAAACACCATATATTTT.